This T cell receptor beta chain was recorded in a study of monozygotic twins with inflammatory bowel disease. Study results and limitations: Subtypes among T cells remained indistinguishable.

TCRdb reprocessed the 5' RACE reads and keeps a single row for each CDR3 protein, giving no DNA. There are 300,000 to 350,000 distinct CDR3 sequences in the sample, with around 2% held by the top ten. Points on this clonotype: Its antigen is not known.

The germline gives CDR1 MDHEN, CDR2 SYDVKM. This CDR3 is built from 14 residues. The V and J genes are TRBV28 and TRBJ2-7; TCRdb names TRBD2, which stays unverified in the absence of DNA. The material sequenced was blood. This clonotype was obtained from a human donor with ulcerative colitis or Crohn's disease, or a healthy co-twin of an affected twin (not recorded which). The chain's CDR3 is CASSWASGLYEQYF.